This T cell receptor beta chain appears in the sequencing data of a study of T-cell memory formation after mild COVID-19. Study background: Clustering of TCRs was largely donor specific. Study-level points and caveats: Researchers found some responding clones in pre-infection memory, a sign that cross-reactive memory joined. The study found contracting CD4+ clones mainly in CM and EM and contracting CD8+ clones in EMRA.

Libraries for TCRalpha and TCRbeta carried sample barcodes and unique molecular identifiers via 5'RACE. In TCRdb, the 5' RACE reads were re-called with MiXCR into one record per CDR3 protein. The sample carries hundreds of thousands of distinct CDR3 sequences, roughly an eighth recorded once. The CDR3 is 17 residues long. Between the trimmed V and J ends, which lost 3 bases and 2 bases, there was a span of 14 bases. From germline, CDR1 is MGHRA and CDR2 YSYEKL. This clonotype was counted a few times. Its antigen remains unidentified. Sequencing was performed on PBMCs or a T cell subset sorted from them (not recorded which). The clonotype was recovered from a man aged 18 to 29 who had mild COVID-19 (a few samples of this study predate the infection). Cell type and time point are not known. The chain joins TRBV4-1 to TRBJ2-6; no reliable D call. Here the CDR3 DNA reads TGCGCCAGCAGCCAGGTACTACCCCCTCCTGGGGCCAACGTCCTGACTTTC. This encodes CASSQVLPPPGANVLTF.